These 8 T cell receptor beta chains came from one sample sequenced in a study of T cell responses to AZD1222 COVID-19 vaccine. TCRdb keeps only in-frame clones here, not all; method: immunoSEQ multiplex PCR. The sample yields about 120,000 clones, over 80% seen once. The sample consisted of peripheral blood, taken 28 days after the second AZD1222 dose. These receptors came from an adult who received the AZD1222 COVID-19 vaccine.

The rearrangement joins TRBV3-1 (or the pseudogene TRBV3-2) to TRBJ1-5; no clear D gene. V gave up 3 bases and J gave up 1 base, with 4 bases separating them. Germline CDR1 LGHDT, CDR2 YNNKEL (reference sequence). The CDR3 covers 13 residues. As DNA, the CDR3 is TGTGCCAGCAGCCAGCTAAGCAATCAGCCCCAGCATTTT. The encoded protein is CASSQLSNQPQHF.

The V call is TRBV28, the J call TRBJ1-4; possible D gene TRBD1, 6 bases. The V gene's germline CDR1 is MDHEN and CDR2 SYDVKM. This CDR3 spans 13 amino acids. Trimming stripped 2 bases from V and 6 bases from J, with 7 bases between. The CDR3 DNA follows: TGTGCCAGCAGTTTAGGGACATATGAAAAACTGTTTTTT. It yields the protein CASSLGTYEKLFF.

This chain connects TRBV21-1 to TRBJ2-3; the table's D call of TRBD2 was not tested on the DNA. TRBV21-1 is a recognized pseudogene. The CDR3 has 18 residues. The DNA of the CDR3 is TGTGCCAGCAGCGCGCCGAAGGGCGGGGGCCCTGGGTCAGATACGCAGTATTTT. This encodes CASSAPKGGGPGSDTQYF.

The chain is built from TRBV6-6 and TRBJ1-4; 7 bases line up with TRBD1. V gave up 2 bases and J gave up 6 bases; unmatched junction bases: 9. The CDR3 covers 16 residues. CDR1 is MNHNY, CDR2 SVGAGI, per germline (reference sequence). CDR3 sequence (DNA): TGTGCCAGCAGTTACCCCAAGGGGGCGCCTGATGAAAAACTGTTTTTT. It yields the protein CASSYPKGAPDEKLFF.

The V call is TRBV6-4, the J call TRBJ2-1; the D is unclear. The CDR3 sequence is 15 residues long. Germline lookup yields CDR1 MRHNA and CDR2 SNTAGT. Trimming took 0 bases from V and 2 from J, leaving 8 bases between them. CDR3 in DNA: TGTGCCAGCAGTGACTCTGTTGGAACCTACAATGAGCAGTTCTTC. As protein: CASSDSVGTYNEQFF.

This clone was detected once. The junction departs from germline at one end; a sequencing error may be responsible. The chain uses TRBV6-1 and TRBJ2-1; 9 positions match TRBD2. This CDR3 has 15 amino acids. Germline V gives CDR1 MNHNS, CDR2 SASEGT. The CDR3, as DNA: TGTGCCAGCAGTGAATCCTACCTGACTAGCGGAGCCCCCCTCTTC. This sequence encodes CASSESYLTSGAPLF.

This chain uses TRBV7-2 with TRBJ1-6; D not resolved. Deletions cut 5 bases from V and 7 bases from J, with 9 bases between. Germline V CDR1 and CDR2: SGHTA, FQGNSA. The CDR3 loop spans 13 amino acids. Written as DNA, the CDR3 is TGTGCCAGCAGCCTGGGGTGGAATTCACCCCTCCACTTT. It specifies CASSLGWNSPLHF. Full variable domain (missing parts from reference TRBV7-2 and TRBJ1-6): GAGVSQSPSNKVTEKGKDVELRCDPISGHTALYWYRQSLGQGLEFLIYFQGNSAPDKSGLPSDRFSAERTGGSVSTLTIQRTQQEDSAVYLCASSLGWNSPLHFGNGTRLTVT.

This chain links TRBV7-2 with TRBJ2-5; D remains unclear. Trimming took off 4 bases at V and 3 bases at J, with 12 bases between the two ends. The CDR3 length is 14 residues. Germline lookup yields CDR1 SGHTA and CDR2 FQGNSA. CDR3 residues: CASSSGSGKETQYF. The CDR3 coding sequence is TGTGCCAGCAGCTCCGGGTCGGGTAAAGAGACCCAGTACTTC.